Described below is a single T cell receptor beta chain sequence and its context. The antigen remains unidentified. These data originate in a study of neoadjuvant nivolumab and ipilimumab in lung cancer. Study-wide points: Only two of four nivolumab-treated tumors gained richness and clonality by surgery. TCR richness and clonality were higher in tumors than adjacent uninvolved lung.

The method was immunoSEQ multiplex PCR; TCRdb's version includes in-frame clones alone and lacks a portion of them. The sample shows some 43,000 clones, about 89% of them seen only once. V lost 7 bases and J lost 7, with 16 bases in between. From germline, CDR1 is SGHAT and CDR2 FQDESV (reference sequence). The CDR3 extends over 13 amino acids. The sequencing here drew on blood, taken before neoadjuvant nivolumab, alone or with ipilimumab. J is TRBJ1-2 and V is TRBV11-1, with D perhaps TRBD1 (5 bases). This sequence was found in an adult with non-small cell lung cancer. Some clones in this sample may be carry-over from other donors' samples. The CDR3 DNA is TGTGCCAGCACCCCACGGGACGCCGGTGGCTACACCTTC. Protein: CASTPRDAGGYTF. The entire variable domain, with the rest obtained from reference TRBV11-1 and TRBJ1-2, is as follows: EAEVAQSPRYKITEKSQAVAFWCDPISGHATLYWYRQILGQGPELLVQFQDESVVDDSQLPKDRFSAERLKGVDSTLKIQPAELGDSAMYLCASTPRDAGGYTFGSGTRLTVV.